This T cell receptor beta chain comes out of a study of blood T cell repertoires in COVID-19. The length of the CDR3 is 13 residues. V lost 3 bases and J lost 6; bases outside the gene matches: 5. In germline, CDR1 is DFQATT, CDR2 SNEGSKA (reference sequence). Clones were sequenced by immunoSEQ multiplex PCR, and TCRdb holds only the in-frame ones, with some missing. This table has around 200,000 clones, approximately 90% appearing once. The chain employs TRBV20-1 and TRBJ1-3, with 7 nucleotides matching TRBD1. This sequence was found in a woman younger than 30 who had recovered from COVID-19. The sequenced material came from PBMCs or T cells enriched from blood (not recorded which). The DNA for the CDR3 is TGCAGTGCTAGTACCGGGACAGTAAACACCATATATTTT. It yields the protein CSASTGTVNTIYF.